This TCR beta chain was identified in a study of T cells in localized non-small cell lung cancer. General study points: Appearance in adjacent lung was seen for a median approximately 58 of the top 100 tumor clones. Higher T cell density in the blood was associated with longer overall survival, whereas higher adjacent-lung clonality associated with shorter survival.

Profiled with immunoSEQ multiplex PCR; TCRdb holds only in-frame clones, not every one. The sample has about 24,000 clones, approximately 87% seen once. Notes on this clone: Its target is unknown.

Germline V gives CDR1 KGHSH, CDR2 LQKENI. V dropped 3 bases and J dropped 6 bases, with 19 bases sitting between them. There are 16 residues in the CDR3. The chain is built from TRBV18 and TRBJ2-3; a possible D gene is TRBD1 (5 bases). The source material was PBMCs, sampled before any cancer treatment. The clonotype originates from a man between 35 and 75 years old with stage II lung adenocarcinoma. CDR3 sequence (DNA): TGTGCCAGCTCACCTACTGGTAGGGGTTTCGGGGATACGCAGTATTTT. Its protein is CASSPTGRGFGDTQYF.